The text below deals with one TCR beta chain. The data were obtained in a study of blood T cell repertoires in COVID-19. Study context: Researchers got acute and convalescent COVID-19 samples from the United States, Italy and Spain. Nucleic acid was either cDNA or gDNA, and it came from T cells, B-cell-depleted T cells, or PBMCs.

As handled by the study authors: Estimated nucleated cell counts came from reference gene primer amplification. TCRdb's copy holds only in-frame clones and misses some; the assay was immunoSEQ multiplex PCR. The V and J calls and clone size are taken from that table; D and trimming were inferred from the DNA. There are 270,000 or so clones in the sample; roughly 80% occur only once, and approximately 10% lies in the top ten. This TCR was sampled from a woman in her forties or fifties who had recovered from COVID-19. Material for sequencing was peripheral blood.

The DNA for the CDR3 is TGTGCCAGCAGCCGAGGAGGGGGCCGCATCGGTGATACGCAGTATTTT. Translated: CASSRGGGRIGDTQYF. The rearrangement links TRBV14 to TRBJ2-3; a possible D gene is TRBD1 (7 bases). The length of the CDR3 is 16 residues. Germline CDR1 reads SGHDN; CDR2 reads FVKESK. V was clipped by 4 bases and J by 6 bases, with 20 bases between them.